These T cell receptor beta chains were read from a single sample in a study of human T cells and chemical hapten exposure. TCRdb reprocessed the RACE reads via MiXCR and lists one record per CDR3 protein. The sample carries under 200,000 distinct CDR3 sequences, roughly 30% recorded once. Material: whole blood, obtained in connection with sensitization to the hapten diphenylcyclopropenone (DPC). The receptors here all came from a woman in her twenties or thirties with alopecia areata. Some clones in this sample may be carry-over from other donors' samples. The CDR3 runs from the conserved cysteine through the conserved F or W. Each record gives: clone size, J gene, D gene, V gene, CDR3 protein, CDR3 DNA. D genes are given only for firm matches. Not all rows give a size; the values are once, few, many and, for expanded clones, a class.

abundance: few; j_gene: TRBJ2-2; d_gene: TRBD1; v_gene: TRBV18; CDR3aa: CASSQRTGNLGTGELFF; CDR3nt: TGTGCCAGCTCCCAGAGGACAGGGAACCTGGGGACCGGGGAGCTGTTTTTT
abundance: few; j_gene: TRBJ1-1; d_gene: TRBD1; v_gene: TRBV7-2; CDR3aa: CASSPGQRNTEAFF; CDR3nt: TGTGCCAGCAGCCCGGGACAGAGGAACACTGAAGCTTTCTTT
abundance: NA; j_gene: TRBJ1-1; d_gene: NA; v_gene: TRBV29-1; CDR3aa: CSVAVGGDTEAFF; CDR3nt: TGCAGCGTTGCTGTGGGGGGCGACACTGAAGCTTTCTTT
abundance: few; j_gene: TRBJ1-2; d_gene: NA; v_gene: TRBV29-1; CDR3aa: CSVEQRANYGYTF; CDR3nt: TGCAGCGTTGAACAAAGAGCGAACTATGGCTACACCTTC
abundance: NA; j_gene: TRBJ1-3; d_gene: NA; v_gene: TRBV7-2; CDR3aa: CASSLSFNIYF; CDR3nt: TGTGCCAGCAGCTTATCTTTTAACATATATTTT
abundance: few; j_gene: TRBJ1-2; d_gene: NA; v_gene: TRBV20-1; CDR3aa: CSAESGEDYGYTF; CDR3nt: TGCAGTGCGGAGTCCGGGGAGGACTATGGCTACACCTTC
abundance: NA; j_gene: TRBJ2-5; d_gene: NA; v_gene: TRBV14; CDR3aa: CASSQGPETQYF; CDR3nt: TGTGCCAGCAGCCAGGGCCCCGAGACCCAGTACTTC
abundance: NA; j_gene: TRBJ1-5; d_gene: NA; v_gene: TRBV3-1; CDR3aa: CASSASGNQPQHF; CDR3nt: TGTGCCAGCAGCGCGAGCGGTAATCAGCCCCAGCATTTT
abundance: NA; j_gene: TRBJ1-1; d_gene: TRBD1; v_gene: TRBV12-3/TRBV12-4; CDR3aa: CASSFDRGEGAFF; CDR3nt: TGTGCCAGCAGTTTCGACAGGGGCGAGGGAGCTTTCTTT
abundance: NA; j_gene: TRBJ2-7; d_gene: TRBD1; v_gene: TRBV6-2/TRBV6-3; CDR3aa: CATQPRQGRMCF; CDR3nt: TGTGCCACTCAGCCGAGACAGGGGAGGATGTGCTTC
abundance: few; j_gene: TRBJ1-5; d_gene: NA; v_gene: TRBV27; CDR3aa: CASSFREGEPQHF; CDR3nt: TGTGCCAGCAGTTTCAGGGAAGGGGAGCCCCAGCATTTT
abundance: NA; j_gene: TRBJ2-5; d_gene: NA; v_gene: TRBV3-1; CDR3aa: CASSPLMQGPQETQYF; CDR3nt: TGTGCCAGCAGCCCCCTGATGCAGGGTCCCCAAGAGACCCAGTACTTC
abundance: few; j_gene: TRBJ1-4; d_gene: NA; v_gene: TRBV28; CDR3aa: CASSSRAWGLEKLFF; CDR3nt: TGTGCCAGCAGTTCCCGGGCCTGGGGTTTGGAAAAACTGTTTTTT
abundance: NA; j_gene: TRBJ2-2; d_gene: TRBD2; v_gene: TRBV2; CDR3aa: CASNEGTSGGYTGELFF; CDR3nt: TGTGCCAGCAACGAAGGGACTAGCGGAGGTTACACCGGGGAGCTGTTTTTT
abundance: NA; j_gene: TRBJ2-1; d_gene: NA; v_gene: TRBV4-2; CDR3aa: CASSQLASSANEQFF; CDR3nt: TGTGCCAGCAGCCAACTTGCTAGCAGCGCCAATGAGCAGTTCTTC
abundance: few; j_gene: TRBJ2-7; d_gene: NA; v_gene: TRBV28; CDR3aa: CASSPLAGEQYF; CDR3nt: TGTGCCAGCAGCCCCCTGGCAGGGGAGCAGTACTTC
abundance: NA; j_gene: TRBJ2-3; d_gene: NA; v_gene: TRBV11-3; CDR3aa: CASSKSSLEGDTQYF; CDR3nt: TGTGCCAGCAGTAAATCCAGCCTCGAAGGAGATACGCAGTATTTT
abundance: NA; j_gene: TRBJ2-7; d_gene: TRBD1; v_gene: TRBV9; CDR3aa: CASSTTGGGSSYEQYF; CDR3nt: TGTGCCAGCAGCACGACAGGGGGCGGAAGTTCGTACGAGCAGTACTTC
abundance: few; j_gene: TRBJ1-1; d_gene: NA; v_gene: TRBV29-1; CDR3aa: CSALTNQGITEAFF; CDR3nt: TGCAGCGCCCTTACGAACCAGGGGATCACTGAAGCTTTCTTT
abundance: NA; j_gene: TRBJ1-4; d_gene: NA; v_gene: TRBV4-2; CDR3aa: CASSQDQEGQLFF; CDR3nt: TGTGCCAGCAGCCAAGATCAAGAGGGACAACTGTTTTTT
abundance: NA; j_gene: TRBJ1-2; d_gene: NA; v_gene: TRBV28; CDR3aa: CASSSHRDSHGYTF; CDR3nt: TGTGCCAGCAGTTCCCACAGGGATTCGCACGGCTACACCTTC
abundance: NA; j_gene: TRBJ2-7; d_gene: TRBD1; v_gene: TRBV20-1; CDR3aa: CSASEGTGGHYEQYF; CDR3nt: TGCAGTGCTAGCGAAGGGACAGGGGGACACTACGAGCAGTACTTC
abundance: many; j_gene: TRBJ1-1; d_gene: NA; v_gene: TRBV27; CDR3aa: CASSFRENTEAFF; CDR3nt: TGTGCCAGCAGCTTCAGGGAGAACACTGAAGCTTTCTTT
abundance: few; j_gene: TRBJ2-1; d_gene: TRBD1; v_gene: TRBV5-1; CDR3aa: CASSWASGTVYNEQFF; CDR3nt: TGCGCCAGCAGCTGGGCTAGTGGGACAGTATACAATGAGCAGTTCTTC
abundance: few; j_gene: TRBJ2-3; d_gene: NA; v_gene: TRBV5-1; CDR3aa: CASAPDTLTDTQYF; CDR3nt: TGCGCCAGCGCCCCGGACACTCTCACAGATACGCAGTATTTT
abundance: NA; j_gene: TRBJ1-4; d_gene: TRBD1; v_gene: TRBV4-2; CDR3aa: CASSRGDRTNEKLFF; CDR3nt: TGTGCCAGCAGCCGCGGGGACAGAACTAATGAAAAACTGTTTTTT
abundance: few; j_gene: TRBJ1-4; d_gene: NA; v_gene: TRBV4-3; CDR3aa: CASSQGQLINEKLFF; CDR3nt: TGCGCCAGCAGCCAAGGACAGCTGATTAATGAAAAACTGTTTTTT
abundance: NA; j_gene: TRBJ1-2; d_gene: NA; v_gene: TRBV5-4; CDR3aa: CASSSHGYGYTF; CDR3nt: TGTGCCAGCAGCTCTCACGGTTATGGCTACACCTTC
abundance: once; j_gene: TRBJ1-1; d_gene: TRBD1; v_gene: TRBV6-2/TRBV6-3; CDR3aa: CASSYSDRTDGAFF; CDR3nt: TGTGCCAGCAGTTATTCGGACAGGACCGATGGAGCTTTCTTT
abundance: NA; j_gene: TRBJ2-4; d_gene: NA; v_gene: TRBV9; CDR3aa: CASSVGQAKNIQYF; CDR3nt: TGTGCCAGCAGCGTAGGACAGGCCAAAAACATTCAGTACTTC
abundance: NA; j_gene: TRBJ1-5; d_gene: TRBD1; v_gene: TRBV28; CDR3aa: CASEYRAGGQPQHF; CDR3nt: TGTGCCAGCGAATACCGGGCAGGGGGGCAGCCCCAGCATTTT
abundance: NA; j_gene: TRBJ2-2; d_gene: TRBD2; v_gene: TRBV11-2; CDR3aa: CASSKAGPGELFF; CDR3nt: TGTGCCAGCAGTAAAGCGGGACCCGGGGAGCTGTTTTTT
abundance: few; j_gene: TRBJ2-6; d_gene: NA; v_gene: TRBV2; CDR3aa: CASSVPLVGNVLTF; CDR3nt: TGTGCCAGCAGTGTTCCTCTGGTTGGCAACGTCCTGACTTTC
abundance: NA; j_gene: TRBJ1-2; d_gene: NA; v_gene: TRBV7-2; CDR3aa: CASSLGGRDFGYTF; CDR3nt: TGTGCCAGCAGCTTAGGGGGCCGGGATTTTGGCTACACCTTC
abundance: many; j_gene: TRBJ1-1; d_gene: TRBD1; v_gene: TRBV29-1; CDR3aa: CSAAKGATEAFF; CDR3nt: TGCAGCGCAGCAAAGGGGGCCACTGAAGCTTTCTTT
abundance: once; j_gene: TRBJ1-1; d_gene: NA; v_gene: TRBV15; CDR3aa: CATSRAAGATEAFF; CDR3nt: TGTGCCACCAGCAGAGCTGCGGGGGCCACTGAAGCTTTCTTT
abundance: many; j_gene: TRBJ2-7; d_gene: TRBD2; v_gene: TRBV10-2; CDR3aa: CASKLAGVSYEQYF; CDR3nt: TGCGCCAGCAAACTAGCGGGGGTTTCCTACGAGCAGTACTTC
abundance: NA; j_gene: TRBJ2-5; d_gene: NA; v_gene: TRBV29-1; CDR3aa: CSVAQQHQETQYF; CDR3nt: TGCAGCGTTGCGCAACAGCACCAAGAGACCCAGTACTTC
abundance: NA; j_gene: TRBJ1-1; d_gene: NA; v_gene: TRBV20-1; CDR3aa: CSALTAVTGTEAFF; CDR3nt: TGCAGTGCCCTGACGGCAGTAACGGGGACTGAAGCTTTCTTT
abundance: once; j_gene: TRBJ1-6; d_gene: NA; v_gene: TRBV6-5; CDR3aa: CASSYSKQGGYNSPLHF; CDR3nt: TGTGCCAGCAGTTACTCGAAGCAGGGAGGCTATAATTCACCCCTCCACTTT
abundance: few; j_gene: TRBJ2-1; d_gene: TRBD2; v_gene: TRBV10-3; CDR3aa: CAIRASGRAFSYNEQFF; CDR3nt: TGTGCCATCAGAGCTAGCGGGAGGGCGTTCTCCTACAATGAGCAGTTCTTC
abundance: few; j_gene: TRBJ2-2; d_gene: NA; v_gene: TRBV29-1; CDR3aa: CSVAPSRGITGELFF; CDR3nt: TGCAGCGTTGCCCCTTCGAGGGGGATTACCGGGGAGCTGTTTTTT
abundance: few; j_gene: TRBJ2-3; d_gene: NA; v_gene: TRBV7-2; CDR3aa: CASSLVWRDTQYF; CDR3nt: TGTGCCAGCAGCTTAGTGTGGCGAGATACGCAGTATTTT
abundance: NA; j_gene: TRBJ1-2; d_gene: NA; v_gene: TRBV5-1; CDR3aa: CASSLAAAGGYTF; CDR3nt: TGCGCCAGCAGCTTGGCGGCAGCCGGGGGATACACCTTC
abundance: NA; j_gene: TRBJ2-3; d_gene: TRBD1; v_gene: TRBV20-1; CDR3aa: CSARHDSRDRFTDTQYF; CDR3nt: TGCAGTGCTAGACACGATTCCCGGGACAGGTTCACAGATACGCAGTATTTT
abundance: many; j_gene: TRBJ1-5; d_gene: NA; v_gene: TRBV7-2; CDR3aa: CASSLGQSSNQPQHF; CDR3nt: TGTGCCAGCAGCTTAGGCCAGTCTAGCAATCAGCCCCAGCATTTT
abundance: NA; j_gene: TRBJ2-2; d_gene: NA; v_gene: TRBV4-2; CDR3aa: CASSNRADTGELFF; CDR3nt: TGTGCCAGCAGCAACCGAGCTGATACCGGGGAGCTGTTTTTT
abundance: NA; j_gene: TRBJ1-4; d_gene: NA; v_gene: TRBV5-1; CDR3aa: CASKALGATNEKLFF; CDR3nt: TGCGCCAGCAAGGCGTTGGGAGCAACTAATGAAAAACTGTTTTTT
abundance: many; j_gene: TRBJ2-7; d_gene: NA; v_gene: TRBV6-1; CDR3aa: CASSDWYEQYF; CDR3nt: TGTGCCAGCAGTGACTGGTACGAGCAGTACTTC
abundance: few; j_gene: TRBJ2-7; d_gene: NA; v_gene: TRBV3-1; CDR3aa: CASSLQGDTSYEQYF; CDR3nt: TGTGCCAGCAGCCTTCAAGGGGACACCTCCTACGAGCAGTACTTC
abundance: NA; j_gene: TRBJ2-7; d_gene: NA; v_gene: TRBV3-1; CDR3aa: CASSQVVSSYEQYF; CDR3nt: TGTGCCAGCAGCCAAGTTGTTAGCTCCTACGAGCAGTACTTC
abundance: NA; j_gene: TRBJ2-7; d_gene: NA; v_gene: TRBV7-9; CDR3aa: CASSLEAISYEQYF; CDR3nt: TGTGCCAGCAGCTTAGAAGCTATCTCCTACGAGCAGTACTTC
abundance: NA; j_gene: TRBJ2-5; d_gene: TRBD2; v_gene: TRBV20-1; CDR3aa: CSAAPTGGRGGETQYF; CDR3nt: TGCAGTGCTGCACCGACTGGCGGGAGGGGAGGGGAGACCCAGTACTTC
abundance: few; j_gene: TRBJ1-2; d_gene: NA; v_gene: TRBV9; CDR3aa: CASSVVKDVSPYGYTF; CDR3nt: TGTGCCAGCAGCGTAGTTAAGGACGTTTCCCCCTATGGCTACACCTTC
abundance: NA; j_gene: TRBJ2-5; d_gene: NA; v_gene: TRBV28; CDR3aa: CASSSPTLQETQYF; CDR3nt: TGTGCCAGCAGTTCTCCAACCCTCCAAGAGACCCAGTACTTC
abundance: NA; j_gene: TRBJ1-5; d_gene: TRBD1; v_gene: TRBV20-1; CDR3aa: CSARDPGTGGNQPQHF; CDR3nt: TGCAGTGCTAGAGATCCCGGGACAGGGGGTAATCAGCCCCAGCATTTT
abundance: few; j_gene: TRBJ2-2; d_gene: NA; v_gene: TRBV5-1; CDR3aa: CASSQSYYTGELFF; CDR3nt: TGCGCCAGCAGCCAAAGCTACTACACCGGGGAGCTGTTTTTT